The rows below give T cell receptor beta chains drawn from one sample of a study of regulatory T cells in long-lasting Graves disease. Each CDR3 protein gets one entry after TCRdb re-called the multiplex PCR reads with MiXCR. The profile shows hundreds of thousands of distinct CDR3 sequences, less than 20% of them singletons. This sample was shared with a second study, whose subject was T cells in Graves' hyperthyroidism and ophthalmopathy.

This specimen was peripheral blood mononuclear cells (PBMCs), taken at new diagnosis, from a patient treated with antithyroid drugs. Receptor source: a woman in her 30s with Graves disease. CDR3s include the opening cysteine and the closing phenylalanine or tryptophan. The D gene is left open where the match is weak. Clone size is shown for a subset of rows, as once, few, many or a class of expanded clone.

.	TRBV24-1	TRBJ2-3	.	TGTGCCACCAGTGTTCTGAGCCTAAGCACAGATACGCAGTATTTT	CATSVLSLSTDTQYF
few	TRBV5-1	TRBJ2-7	.	TGCGCCAGCAGCTTGGCCCAGGGAAACGAGCAGTACTTC	CASSLAQGNEQYF
many	TRBV3-1	TRBJ1-3	TRBD1	TGTGCCAGCGGGATAAGGACAGGGTCAAACACCATATATTTT	CASGIRTGSNTIYF
many	TRBV2	TRBJ2-5	.	TGTGCCAACTCACTAGAGTCAGGAGAGACCCAGTACTTC	CANSLESGETQYF
few	TRBV4-1	TRBJ2-5	.	TGCGCCAGCAGCCAAGAGGGGGTTTTGGTAGAGACCCAGTACTTC	CASSQEGVLVETQYF
few	TRBV7-2	TRBJ2-1	.	TGTGCCAGCAGCGCCCCCTCCTTAGCGAGCCTTAATGAGCAGTTCTTC	CASSAPSLASLNEQFF
.	TRBV7-9	TRBJ2-1	TRBD1	TGTGCCAGCAGCTTTGCGACAGGGGGCGATGAGCAGTTCTTC	CASSFATGGDEQFF
few	TRBV7-9	TRBJ1-1	.	TGTGCCAGCAGCTTTAAAGTTTCCCCGGGGACGGGGGGGTTGGGCACTGAAGCTTTCTTT	CASSFKVSPGTGGLGTEAFF
many	TRBV15	TRBJ1-3	TRBD1	TGTGCCACCAGCAGAGGGTATGAGGGGGCTTCTGGAAACACCATATATTTT	CATSRGYEGASGNTIYF
.	TRBV4-2	TRBJ2-2	TRBD1	TGTGCCAGCAGCCAAGGGGACAGGGGGATCGGGGAGCTGTTTTTT	CASSQGDRGIGELFF
few	TRBV7-2	TRBJ2-1	.	TGTGCCAGCAGCTTAGACAGGGGGGGGTTCAATGAGCAGTTCTTC	CASSLDRGGFNEQFF
.	TRBV5-5	TRBJ1-5	TRBD1	TGTGCCAGCAGCTTGGCATGGCAGGGGGTAGATCAGCCCCAGCATTTT	CASSLAWQGVDQPQHF
many	TRBV2	TRBJ1-3	.	TGTGCCAGCAAGGCCCGATCCCTAAACACCATATATTTT	CASKARSLNTIYF
few	TRBV7-8	TRBJ2-7	.	TGTGCCAGCAGCGGCCGGGGGAGTCACTACGAGCAGTACTTC	CASSGRGSHYEQYF
many	TRBV7-9	TRBJ1-1	.	TGTGCCAGCAGCCTAAAAGGTTTGAACACTGAAGCTTTCTTT	CASSLKGLNTEAFF
.	TRBV5-1	TRBJ1-3	TRBD1	TGCGCCAGCAGCATGGGACAGGGGGACACCATATATTTT	CASSMGQGDTIYF
.	TRBV6-1	TRBJ2-1	.	TGTGCCAGCATCGCGAACGTGGCGGGCGACGAGCAGTTCTTC	CASIANVAGDEQFF
many	TRBV7-2	TRBJ1-5	.	TGTGCCAGCAGCTTTTACTCATCCGATCAGCCCCAGCATTTT	CASSFYSSDQPQHF
.	TRBV20-1	TRBJ2-3	TRBD2	TGCAGTGCTAGCTTCGCGGGAGAAATCACAGATACGCAGTATTTT	CSASFAGEITDTQYF
few	TRBV12-3/TRBV12-4	TRBJ2-7	.	TGTGCCAGCAGTTTATTCTTGGGGGAATACGAGCAGTACTTC	CASSLFLGEYEQYF
many	TRBV15	TRBJ1-4	.	TGTGCCACCAGCAGAGATCAACCAAAACAGAATGAAAAACTGTTTTTT	CATSRDQPKQNEKLFF
many	TRBV7-8	TRBJ2-1	TRBD2	TGTGCCAGCAGCTTAGTTCCCAGGACTAGCGACAATGAGCAGTTCTTC	CASSLVPRTSDNEQFF
.	TRBV30	TRBJ1-4	.	TGTGCCTGGAAATCACCCGTTTCGGGTGAAAAACTGTTTTTT	CAWKSPVSGEKLFF
many	TRBV2	TRBJ2-5	.	TGTGCCAGCAGTAGAGAGGGGACCACCCGGCGGACCCAGTACTTC	CASSREGTTRRTQYF
few	TRBV7-8	TRBJ1-5	.	TGTGCCAGCAGCTTAGCATGGTATAGCAATCAGCCCCAGCATTTT	CASSLAWYSNQPQHF
.	TRBV12-3/TRBV12-4	TRBJ2-4	TRBD2	TGTGCCAGCAGTCCCGGTAGTAGCGGGATAGCCAAAAACATTCAGTACTTC	CASSPGSSGIAKNIQYF
.	TRBV6-2/TRBV6-3	TRBJ1-2	.	TGTGCCAGCAGTTACTCGAGGGGGGGCCTGAGGGGCTACACCTTC	CASSYSRGGLRGYTF
many	TRBV28	TRBJ1-6	TRBD1	TGTGCCAGCAGTGCCCCCGGGACAGAGAATTCACCCCTCCACTTT	CASSAPGTENSPLHF
many	TRBV28	TRBJ2-2	.	TGTGCCAGCAGTCGGGACACCTCTCGGACCGGGGAGCTGTTTTTT	CASSRDTSRTGELFF
many	TRBV28	TRBJ2-5	.	TGTGCCAGCAGTCCCTCCGGAGGGGATGTCGAGACCCAGTACTTC	CASSPSGGDVETQYF
many	TRBV28	TRBJ1-2	TRBD1	TGTGCCAGCAGTCCCCCAGGGATGATCCGGGACAGGGGGAGACAGGATCCTGGCTACACCTTC	CASSPPGMIRDRGRQDPGYTF
.	TRBV2	TRBJ1-2	.	TGTGCCAGCAGTGGGACAGAACCCAAACCGCTTAACTATGGCTACACCTTC	CASSGTEPKPLNYGYTF
many	TRBV7-2	TRBJ2-5	TRBD2	TGTGCCAGCAGCTCGCCTAGCGGGAGTAGGGAGACCCAGTACTTC	CASSSPSGSRETQYF
.	TRBV18	TRBJ2-3	.	TGTGCCAGCTCATCGGGACGTGAAGATACGCAGTATTTT	CASSSGREDTQYF
many	TRBV7-2	TRBJ2-7	.	TGTGCCAGCAGCACCTACAGGGACTACGAGCAGTACTTC	CASSTYRDYEQYF
many	TRBV28	TRBJ1-1	.	TGTGCCGCCCGGGGTCGTCTGAACACTGAAGCTTTCTTT	CAARGRLNTEAFF
many	TRBV28	TRBJ1-4	.	TGTGCCAGCAGTGTCACAGGGAAATTGGGCAATGAAAAACTGTTTTTT	CASSVTGKLGNEKLFF
few	TRBV24-1	TRBJ1-2	.	TGTGCCACCAGTGATAACAGGGCCACTAACTATGGCTACACCTTC	CATSDNRATNYGYTF
few	TRBV3-1	TRBJ2-2	TRBD2	TGTGCCAGCAGCCTGTCCGGGACTAGACTCACCGGGGAGCTGTTTTTT	CASSLSGTRLTGELFF
.	TRBV29-1	TRBJ1-6	TRBD1	TGCAGCGTCGCAGGGACAGCTAATTCACCCCTCCACTTT	CSVAGTANSPLHF
many	TRBV29-1	TRBJ2-1	.	TGCAGCGTTGAAGAGGCAAGCTGGAATGAGCAGTTCTTC	CSVEEASWNEQFF
.	TRBV19	TRBJ2-1	.	TGTGCCAGTAGTCCCACGGTTATCTCCTACAATGAGCAGTTCTTC	CASSPTVISYNEQFF
.	TRBV28	TRBJ1-1	TRBD1	TGTGCCAGCAGTTTAAGGTGGTGGGGACAGGCTTTCTTT	CASSLRWWGQAFF
.	TRBV6-2/TRBV6-3	TRBJ1-6	TRBD1	TGTGCCAGCAGTCCGGGACAGAGAAATTCACCCCTCCACTTT	CASSPGQRNSPLHF
.	TRBV14	TRBJ1-4	.	TGTGCCAGCAGCCAAGCCCCAGGGCCGTCCGAGGAAAAACTGTTTTTT	CASSQAPGPSEEKLFF
.	TRBV28	TRBJ1-2	TRBD1	TGTGCCAGCAGTTTAAGTACAGGGGACTATGGCTACACCTTC	CASSLSTGDYGYTF
.	TRBV18	TRBJ1-4	.	TGTGCCAGCTCGCGGGCGGTATCAACTAATGAAAAACTGTTTTTT	CASSRAVSTNEKLFF
few	TRBV28	TRBJ2-2	.	TGTGCCAGCAGTTTTGCCGGGACCTACACCGGGGAGCTGTTTTTT	CASSFAGTYTGELFF
.	TRBV5-6	TRBJ1-2	.	TGTGCCAGCAGCACCCGACAAGGGTCCTACACGAGTTATGGCTACACCTTC	CASSTRQGSYTSYGYTF
.	TRBV4-1	TRBJ2-5	.	TGCGCCAGCAGCCAAGTTTCCTCAGGGGAGACCCAGTACTTC	CASSQVSSGETQYF
few	TRBV7-9	TRBJ2-1	.	TGTGCCAGCAGTGTGGGGGCAGGCTCCTACAATGAGCAGTTCTTC	CASSVGAGSYNEQFF
.	TRBV5-1	TRBJ2-1	TRBD1	TGCGCCAGCAGCGCCTTGACAGGGGGTCATGAGCAGTTCTTC	CASSALTGGHEQFF
.	TRBV5-1	TRBJ1-2	.	TGCGCCAGCAGCTTGGAACTGGGGAGGATTGTCTATGGCTACACCTTC	CASSLELGRIVYGYTF
.	TRBV4-2	TRBJ1-2	TRBD1	TGTGCCAGCAGCCAAGATGTGCTTGTAGGTCAGGGGGCCTATGGCTACACCTTC	CASSQDVLVGQGAYGYTF
.	TRBV2	TRBJ2-7	TRBD2	TGTGCCAGCAGTCCTAAGCGGGAGTTGGCCGAGCAGTACTTC	CASSPKRELAEQYF